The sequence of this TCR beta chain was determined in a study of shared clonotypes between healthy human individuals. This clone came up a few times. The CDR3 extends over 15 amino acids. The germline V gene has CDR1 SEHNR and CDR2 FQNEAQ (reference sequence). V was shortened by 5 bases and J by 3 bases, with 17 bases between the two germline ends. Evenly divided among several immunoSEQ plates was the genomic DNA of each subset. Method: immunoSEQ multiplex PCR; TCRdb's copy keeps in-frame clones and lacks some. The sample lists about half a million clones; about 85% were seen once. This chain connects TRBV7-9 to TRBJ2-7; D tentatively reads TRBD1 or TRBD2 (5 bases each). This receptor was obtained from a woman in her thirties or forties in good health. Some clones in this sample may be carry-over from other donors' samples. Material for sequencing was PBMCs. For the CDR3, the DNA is TGTGCCAGCAGCGCACCGGGGCAGCCTTTCTACGAGCAGTACTTC. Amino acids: CASSAPGQPFYEQYF.